One and the same sample provided the 15 T cell receptor beta chains below, sequenced in a study of cytomegalovirus exposure and HLA in healthy donors. This table comes from immunoSEQ multiplex PCR, and its TCRdb copy is limited to in-frame clones, with some not included. Counted here are around 230,000 clones, around 88% occurring once; the ten biggest clones make up 1% to 1.5%. The material sequenced was PBMCs. The origin of the receptors is a woman aged 25 to 39 in good health and CMV-seropositive.

This clone has just one count. V gene TRBV5-1 combines with J gene TRBJ2-1; TRBD2 aligns across 14 bases. CDR1 SGHRS and CDR2 YFSETQ come from the germline V gene. The CDR3 loop spans 16 amino acids. The junction had 7 bases not matched to a gene; V was cut back by 3 bases and J by 8 bases. For the CDR3, the DNA is TGCGCCAGCAGCTATACGACTAGCGGGAGGGCGGATGAGCAGTTCTTC. Translating gives CASSYTTSGRADEQFF.

This chain links TRBV27 with TRBJ2-2; TRBD1 might be the D (6 bases). The CDR3 consists of 15 residues. Germline CDR1 is MNHEY and CDR2 is SMNVEV (reference sequence). V dropped 2 bases and J dropped 4 bases, with 11 bases sitting between them. CDR3 residues: CASSLRGTITGELFF. CDR3 coding DNA: TGTGCCAGCAGTTTAAGAGGGACAATCACCGGGGAGCTGTTTTTT.

The chain is built from TRBV14 and TRBJ2-2; TRBD2 matches 9 bases. Germline CDR1 SGHDN, CDR2 FVKESK. V shed 4 bases and J 7 bases; nucleotides not matched to a gene: 10. The CDR3 is 16 residues long. The chain's CDR3 is CASSLGGRALIGELFF. The CDR3 coding sequence is TGTGCCAGCAGCCTCGGCGGGAGGGCCTTGATCGGGGAGCTGTTTTTT.

This chain joins TRBV27 and TRBJ1-5; perhaps TRBD1 as D (5 bases). The CDR3 extends over 14 amino acids. CDR1 is MNHEY, CDR2 SMNVEV, per germline (reference sequence). Trimming stripped 2 bases from V and 7 bases from J, with 12 bases between. The CDR3 is CASSLGGIGQPQHF. DNA of the CDR3: TGTGCCAGCAGTTTAGGGGGGATCGGGCAGCCCCAGCATTTT.

The chain links TRBV28 to TRBJ1-1, with D perhaps TRBD1 (6 bases). CDR1 and CDR2 from the germline V gene are MDHEN and SYDVKM. This CDR3 spans 14 amino acids. With 7 bases removed from V and 6 bases from J, the gap between germline ends came to 18 bases. CDR3 coding DNA: TGTGCCAGCAACAATAGACAGGTATTAGCTGAAGCTTTCTTT. Translating it yields CASNNRQVLAEAFF.

V usage is TRBV5-6 and J usage is TRBJ2-5; tentative D call: TRBD2 (6 bases). CDR1 is SGHDT, CDR2 YYEEEE, per germline. This CDR3 has 15 amino acids. The ends were cut back, 5 bases at V and 2 bases at J, with 16 bases in the middle. The CDR3 protein is CASRSGTLHQETQYF. The CDR3 DNA follows: TGTGCCAGCAGATCCGGGACTCTCCATCAAGAGACCCAGTACTTC.

V gene TRBV30 combines with J gene TRBJ1-2, with 7 positions matching TRBD1. Losses at the gene ends were 3 bases for V and 14 bases for J; bases not matched to a gene: 18. The length of the CDR3 is 14 residues. Germline V gene data show CDR1 as GTSNPN and CDR2 as SVGIG (reference sequence). In DNA form, the CDR3 reads TGTGCCTGGAGGGATAGACAGACAGGGACCAAATTAACCTTC. Translated, it gives CAWRDRQTGTKLTF.

CDR3 loop: CSAPGLAGNEQYF. As DNA, the CDR3 is TGCAGCGCCCCGGGACTAGCGGGCAACGAGCAGTACTTC. The rearrangement joins TRBV29-1 to TRBJ2-7, with 12 positions matching TRBD2. The CDR3 has 13 amino acids. Trimming at V came to 7 bases and at J to 5 bases, leaving 6 bases not matched to a gene. Germline loops: CDR1 SQVTM, CDR2 ANQGSEA.

The V and J genes are TRBV7-6 and TRBJ2-7, with D possibly matching TRBD1 (5 bases). CDR3 length equals 15 residues. Trimming took off 1 base at V and 7 bases at J, with 17 bases between the two ends. Germline V CDR1 and CDR2: SGHVS, FNYEAQ. CDR3 nucleotides: TGTGCCAGCAGCTTAGGGCAGGGAACTTCTAAAGAGCAGTACTTC. Translation gives CASSLGQGTSKEQYF.

The chain couples TRBV6-5 to TRBJ1-1; D is unclear. There are 13 residues in the CDR3. V gave up 7 bases and J gave up 1 base, with 10 bases separating them. Germline V gives CDR1 MNHEY, CDR2 SVGAGI. In DNA, the CDR3 is TGTGCCAGCAAGAGGGCCGAGAACACTGAAGCTTTCTTT. As protein: CASKRAENTEAFF.

The J gene is TRBJ2-1, the V gene TRBV5-4; possibly TRBD2 for D (5 bases). CDR1 and CDR2 from the germline V gene are SGHNT and YYREEE (reference sequence). The CDR3 extends over 17 amino acids. V shed 0 bases and J shed 8 bases, with 21 bases lying between them. The CDR3 coding sequence is TGTGCCAGCAGCTTGGCCAATCGCGGGCCTCGGGTCCATGAGCAGTTCTTC. It yields the protein CASSLANRGPRVHEQFF.

The sample holds one count of this clone. The chain employs TRBV2 and TRBJ2-3; 8 nucleotides match TRBD1. V gave up 7 bases and J gave up 3 bases; unmatched junction bases: 6. This CDR3 has 14 residues. The germline gives CDR1 SNHLY, CDR2 FYNNEI. CDR3: CASIKDRATDTQYF. DNA for the CDR3: TGTGCCAGCATAAAGGACAGGGCAACAGATACGCAGTATTTT.

The gene calls are TRBV9 and TRBJ2-5; the D is unclear. V lost 0 bases and J 6 bases, leaving 9 bases between the germline ends. The germline V gene has CDR1 SGDLS and CDR2 YYNGEE. The CDR3 runs to 13 residues. CDR3 protein: CASSVDITQTQYF. The CDR3 bases are TGTGCCAGCAGCGTAGATATCACACAGACCCAGTACTTC.

This clone was observed a few times. Additional DNA sequences in this sample encode the identical CDR3. V gene TRBV5-1 combines with J gene TRBJ1-5; a possible D gene is TRBD1 (5 bases). V lost 0 bases, J lost 5 bases, and 9 bases lay in between. Germline assignment: CDR1 SGHRS and CDR2 YFSETQ. The CDR3 is 14 residues long. The CDR3 sequence: CASSLEGVDQPQHF. CDR3 sequence (DNA): TGCGCCAGCAGCTTGGAAGGGGTTGATCAGCCCCAGCATTTT.

The J gene is TRBJ2-1, the V gene TRBV29-1; D is unclear. The CDR3 loop spans 12 amino acids. The V and J ends lost 0 bases and 7 bases respectively, with 7 bases between them. Germline CDR1 reads SQVTM; CDR2 reads ANQGSEA. The CDR3 loop is CSVEDHGNEQFF. In DNA form, the CDR3 reads TGCAGCGTTGAAGATCACGGGAATGAGCAGTTCTTC.